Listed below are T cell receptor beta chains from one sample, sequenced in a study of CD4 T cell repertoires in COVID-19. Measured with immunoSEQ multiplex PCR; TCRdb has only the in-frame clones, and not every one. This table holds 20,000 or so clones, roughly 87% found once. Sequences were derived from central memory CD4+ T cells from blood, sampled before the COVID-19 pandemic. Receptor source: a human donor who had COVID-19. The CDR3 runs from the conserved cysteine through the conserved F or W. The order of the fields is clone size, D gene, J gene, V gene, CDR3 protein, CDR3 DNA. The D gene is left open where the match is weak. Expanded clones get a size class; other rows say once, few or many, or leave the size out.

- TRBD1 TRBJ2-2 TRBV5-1 CASSQQGQYGELFF TGCGCCAGCAGCCAACAGGGACAGTACGGGGAGCTGTTTTTT
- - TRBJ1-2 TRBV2 CASSEDSIYGYTF TGTGCCAGCAGTGAAGACAGTATATACGGCTACACCTTC
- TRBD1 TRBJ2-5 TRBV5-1 CASQQLGGTGRETQYF TGCGCCAGCCAGCAGCTCGGGGGGACAGGGCGGGAGACCCAGTACTTC
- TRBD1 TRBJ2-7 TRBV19 CASSDRDRGSEQYF TGTGCCAGTAGCGACCGGGACAGGGGGAGCGAGCAGTACTTC
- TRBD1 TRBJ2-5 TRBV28 CAIRKQGSQETQYF TGTGCCATCAGAAAACAGGGGTCCCAAGAGACCCAGTACTTC
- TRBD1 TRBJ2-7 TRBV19 CASNSGQGAHEQYF TGTGCCAGTAACAGCGGGCAGGGGGCCCACGAGCAGTACTTC
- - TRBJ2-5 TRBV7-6 CASSPSGSGETQYF TGTGCCAGCAGCCCCTCGGGGAGTGGAGAGACCCAGTACTTC
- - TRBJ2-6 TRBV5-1 CASSFRDSGANVLTF TGCGCCAGCAGCTTCCGGGACTCTGGGGCCAACGTCCTGACTTTC
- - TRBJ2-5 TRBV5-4 CASTPQGVETQYF TGTGCCAGCACCCCTCAGGGTGTGGAGACCCAGTACTTC
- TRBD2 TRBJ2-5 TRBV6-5 CASSPQLAGETQYF TGTGCCAGCAGCCCCCAACTAGCGGGAGAGACCCAGTACTTC
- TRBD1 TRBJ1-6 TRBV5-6 CASSLDRGVYNSPLHF TGTGCCAGCAGCTTGGACAGGGGGGTCTATAATTCACCCCTCCACTTT
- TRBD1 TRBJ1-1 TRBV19 CVSSIPRDRFLNTEAFF TGTGTCAGTAGTATACCTCGGGACAGGTTCTTGAACACTGAAGCTTTCTTT
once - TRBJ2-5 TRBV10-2 CASSVLGRQETQYF TGCGCCAGCAGTGTATTGGGGCGGCAAGAGACCCAGTACTTC
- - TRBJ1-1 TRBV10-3 CAISESWQNTEAFF TGTGCCATCAGTGAGTCGTGGCAGAACACTGAAGCTTTCTTT
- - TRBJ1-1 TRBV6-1 CASRLRAGQEAFF TGTGCCAGCAGACTTCGGGCAGGGCAGGAAGCTTTCTTT
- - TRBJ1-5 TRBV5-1 CASSAGVAQPQHF TGCGCCAGCAGCGCAGGGGTTGCTCAGCCCCAGCATTTT
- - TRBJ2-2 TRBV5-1 CASSLDRVDTGELFF TGCGCCAGCAGCTTGGACAGGGTCGACACCGGGGAGCTGTTTTTT
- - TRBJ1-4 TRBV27 CASSLLAGLNEKLFF TGTGCCAGCAGTTTATTGGCAGGCCTTAATGAAAAACTGTTTTTT
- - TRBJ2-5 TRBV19 CTREETQYF TGTACCCGGGAAGAGACCCAGTACTTC
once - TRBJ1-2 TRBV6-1 CASSEEGGTSILGGGYTF TGTGCCAGCAGTGAAGAGGGGGGGACGTCAATTCTGGGGGGTGGCTACACCTTC
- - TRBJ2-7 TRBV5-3 CARSLGGRPHYEQYF TGTGCCAGAAGCTTGGGTGGCAGGCCGCACTACGAGCAGTACTTC
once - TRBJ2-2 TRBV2 CASSGGTVATGELFF TGTGCCAGCAGTGGCGGGACAGTCGCCACCGGGGAGCTGTTTTTT
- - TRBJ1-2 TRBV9 CASSVGERGGWDNYGYTF TGTGCCAGCAGCGTAGGGGAAAGGGGGGGCTGGGATAACTATGGCTACACCTTC
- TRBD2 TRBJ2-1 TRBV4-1 CASSLIYTSGGANEQFF TGCGCCAGCAGCCTAATATATACTAGCGGGGGGGCTAATGAGCAGTTCTTC
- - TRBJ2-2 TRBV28 CASRLRGIPGELFF TGTGCCAGCAGACTCAGGGGTATCCCCGGGGAGCTGTTTTTT
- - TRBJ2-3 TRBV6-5 CASRLRQHQDTQYF TGTGCCAGCAGATTAAGACAGCACCAGGATACGCAGTATTTT
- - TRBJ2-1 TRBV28 CASSFPRSYNEQFF TGTGCCAGCAGTTTCCCCAGGTCCTACAATGAGCAGTTCTTC
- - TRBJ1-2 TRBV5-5 CASSLNLGGAGYGYTF TGTGCCAGCAGCTTGAATTTAGGGGGGGCCGGCTATGGCTACACCTTC
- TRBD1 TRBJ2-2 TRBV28 CASRPQGARTGELFF TGTGCCAGCAGACCTCAGGGGGCGCGGACCGGGGAGCTGTTTTTT
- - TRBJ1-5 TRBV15 CATSRTGSNQPQHF TGTGCCACCAGCAGAACAGGGTCCAATCAGCCCCAGCATTTT
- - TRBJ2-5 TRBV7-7 CASSLLGPGETQYF TGTGCCAGCAGCCTCTTGGGGCCAGGGGAGACCCAGTACTTC
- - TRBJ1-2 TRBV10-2 CASSESVTIYGYTF TGCGCCAGCAGTGAGTCAGTGACAATCTATGGCTACACCTTC
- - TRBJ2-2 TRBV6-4 CASTPIVDGRRLYTGELFF TGTGCCAGCACCCCGATCGTTGACGGGAGAAGGTTGTACACCGGGGAGCTGTTTTTT
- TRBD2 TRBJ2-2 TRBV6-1 CASLGTRGTGELFF TGTGCCAGCCTTGGGACTAGAGGCACCGGGGAGCTGTTTTTT
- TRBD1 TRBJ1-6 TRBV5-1 CASSFEGQANSPLHF TGCGCCAGCAGCTTCGAGGGACAGGCAAATTCACCCCTCCACTTT
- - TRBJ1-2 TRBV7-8 CASSSGGGNGYTF TGTGCCAGCAGCTCCGGGGGGGGAAATGGCTACACCTTC
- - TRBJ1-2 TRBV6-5 CASSSYLYGYTF TGTGCCAGCAGTTCCTACCTCTATGGCTACACCTTC
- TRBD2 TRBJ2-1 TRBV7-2 CASNLREGEQFF TGTGCCAGCAACCTTAGGGAGGGCGAGCAGTTCTTC
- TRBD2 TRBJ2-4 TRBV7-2 CASSLFPSGGSWPKNIQYF TGTGCCAGCAGCTTATTCCCTAGCGGGGGGTCTTGGCCCAAAAACATTCAGTACTTC
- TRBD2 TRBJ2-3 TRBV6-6 CASSYGGGGTDTQYF TGTGCCAGCAGTTACGGCGGGGGGGGTACAGATACGCAGTATTTT
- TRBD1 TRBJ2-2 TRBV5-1 CASSLTGTGNTGELFF TGCGCCAGCAGCCTAACCGGGACAGGGAACACCGGGGAGCTGTTTTTT
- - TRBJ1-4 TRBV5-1 CASSLAGTNEKLFF TGCGCCAGCTCCTTGGCCGGGACTAATGAAAAACTGTTTTTT
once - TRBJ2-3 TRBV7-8 CASSPGTAATQYF TGTGCCAGCAGCCCGGGGACTGCAGCTACGCAGTATTTT
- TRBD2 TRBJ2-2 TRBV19 CASSGLAEYTGELFF TGTGCCAGTAGCGGACTAGCGGAGTACACCGGGGAGCTGTTTTTT
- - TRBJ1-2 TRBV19 CASSIDTFRGVGGYGYTF TGTGCCAGTAGTATAGATACCTTCCGGGGAGTAGGAGGCTATGGCTACACCTTC
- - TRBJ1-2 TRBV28 CASSLLRGYTF TGTGCCAGCAGTCTACTACGGGGCTACACCTTC
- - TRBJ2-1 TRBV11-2 CASSLGRWEQFF TGTGCCAGCAGCTTAGGGAGGTGGGAGCAGTTCTTC
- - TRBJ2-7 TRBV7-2 CASSRGKNYEQYF TGTGCCAGCAGCCGAGGGAAAAACTACGAGCAGTACTTC
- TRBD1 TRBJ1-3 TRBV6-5 CASKDRVSGNTIYF TGTGCCAGCAAAGACAGGGTATCTGGAAACACCATATATTTT
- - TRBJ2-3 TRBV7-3 CASSFLGGSTDTQYF TGTGCCAGCAGCTTCCTCGGGGGTAGCACAGATACGCAGTATTTT
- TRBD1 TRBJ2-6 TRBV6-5 CASSYQGAGANVLTF TGTGCCAGCAGTTACCAGGGGGCGGGGGCCAACGTCCTGACTTTC